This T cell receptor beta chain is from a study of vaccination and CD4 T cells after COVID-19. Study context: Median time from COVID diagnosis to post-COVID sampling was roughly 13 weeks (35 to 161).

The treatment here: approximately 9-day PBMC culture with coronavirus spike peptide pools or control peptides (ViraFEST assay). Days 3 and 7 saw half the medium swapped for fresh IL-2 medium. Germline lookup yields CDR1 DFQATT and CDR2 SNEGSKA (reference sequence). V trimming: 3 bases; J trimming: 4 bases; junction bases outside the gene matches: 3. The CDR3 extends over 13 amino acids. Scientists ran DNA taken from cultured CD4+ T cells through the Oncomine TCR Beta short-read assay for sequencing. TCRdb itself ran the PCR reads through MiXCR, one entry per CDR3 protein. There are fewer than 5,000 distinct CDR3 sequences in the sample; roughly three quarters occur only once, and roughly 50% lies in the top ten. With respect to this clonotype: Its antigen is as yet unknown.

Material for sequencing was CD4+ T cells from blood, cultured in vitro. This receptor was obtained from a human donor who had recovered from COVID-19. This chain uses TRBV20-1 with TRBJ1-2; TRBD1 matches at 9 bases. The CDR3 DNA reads TGCAGTGCTAGCACACAGGGGGCCTATGGCTACACCTTC. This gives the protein CSASTQGAYGYTF.